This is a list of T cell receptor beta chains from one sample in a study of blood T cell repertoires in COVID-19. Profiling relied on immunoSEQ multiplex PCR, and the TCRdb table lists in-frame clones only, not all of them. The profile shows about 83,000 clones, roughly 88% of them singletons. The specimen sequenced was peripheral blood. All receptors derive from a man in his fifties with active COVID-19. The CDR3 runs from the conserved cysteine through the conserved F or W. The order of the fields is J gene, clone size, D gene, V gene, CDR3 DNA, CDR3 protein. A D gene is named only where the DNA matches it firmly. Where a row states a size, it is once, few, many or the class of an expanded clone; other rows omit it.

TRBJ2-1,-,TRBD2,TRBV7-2,TGTGCCAGCAGCTTAGGGGGTAGCGGGACTCCCGAAGAGCAGTTCTTC,CASSLGGSGTPEEQFF
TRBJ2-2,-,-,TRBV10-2,TGCGCCAGCAGCCCTATGGGGGGCCCACTAGCGACCGGGGAGCTGTTTTTT,CASSPMGGPLATGELFF
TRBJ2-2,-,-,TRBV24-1,TGTGCCACCAGTGATTTGCAGCGGAACGGGGAGCTGTTTTTT,CATSDLQRNGELFF
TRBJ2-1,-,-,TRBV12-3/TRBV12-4,TGTGCCAGCAGTCAGGGGAGGGATGAGCAGTTCTTC,CASSQGRDEQFF
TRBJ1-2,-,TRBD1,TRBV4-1,TGCGCCAGCAGCCAAGATCGTTATGGACAGGGGTATGGCTACACCTTC,CASSQDRYGQGYGYTF
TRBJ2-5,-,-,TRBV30,TGTGCCTACAAAAACTCGGGAGAGCACGGGACCCAGTACTTC,CAYKNSGEHGTQYF
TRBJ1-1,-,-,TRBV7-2,TGTGCCAGCAGCCCGTCAAGTGCGGAGAGCACTGAAGCTTTCTTT,CASSPSSAESTEAFF
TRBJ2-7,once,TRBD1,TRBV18,TGTGCCAGCTCACCATATCCCGGGACAGGAAAGGTCTACGAGCAGTACTTC,CASSPYPGTGKVYEQYF
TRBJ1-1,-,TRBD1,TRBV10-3,TGTGCCATCAGTGCAAATCTGGACAGGATGAACACTGAAGCTTTCTTT,CAISANLDRMNTEAFF
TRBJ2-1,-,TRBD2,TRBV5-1,TGCGCCAGCAGCCTAGCGGGAGCCGCCTACAATGAGCAGTTCTTC,CASSLAGAAYNEQFF
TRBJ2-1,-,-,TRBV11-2,TGTGCCAGCAGCACTACAGGGAGAGGCAATGAGCAGTTCTTC,CASSTTGRGNEQFF
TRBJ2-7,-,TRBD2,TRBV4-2,TGTGCCAGCAGCCAATCCGGGACTAGCGGGGGTAGCGAGCAGTACTTC,CASSQSGTSGGSEQYF
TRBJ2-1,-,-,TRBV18,TGTGCCAGCTCACCGTCGACTGGGAGCTCCTACAATGAGCAGTTCTTC,CASSPSTGSSYNEQFF
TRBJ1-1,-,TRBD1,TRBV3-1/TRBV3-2,TGTGCCAGCAGCCAGAGGGACAGGGACCCGAACACTGAAGCTTTCTTT,CASSQRDRDPNTEAFF
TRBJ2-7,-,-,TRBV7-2,TGTGCCAGCAGCTTAATGGGACAACAAATTTACGAGCAGTACTTC,CASSLMGQQIYEQYF
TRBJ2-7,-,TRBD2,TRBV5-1,TGCGCCAGCAGCTTCCGGACTAGCGGGGGCGAGCAGTACTTC,CASSFRTSGGEQYF